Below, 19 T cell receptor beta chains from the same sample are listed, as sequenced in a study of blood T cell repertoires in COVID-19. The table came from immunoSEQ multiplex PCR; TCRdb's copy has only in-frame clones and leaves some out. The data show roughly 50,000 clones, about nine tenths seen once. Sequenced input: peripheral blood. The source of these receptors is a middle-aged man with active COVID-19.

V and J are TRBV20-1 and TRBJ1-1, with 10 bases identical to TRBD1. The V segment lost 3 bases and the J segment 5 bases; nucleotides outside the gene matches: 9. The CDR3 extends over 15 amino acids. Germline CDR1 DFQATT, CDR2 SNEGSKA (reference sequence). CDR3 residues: CSASPGQGSGTEAFF. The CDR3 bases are TGCAGTGCTAGTCCGGGACAGGGGTCGGGAACTGAAGCTTTCTTT.

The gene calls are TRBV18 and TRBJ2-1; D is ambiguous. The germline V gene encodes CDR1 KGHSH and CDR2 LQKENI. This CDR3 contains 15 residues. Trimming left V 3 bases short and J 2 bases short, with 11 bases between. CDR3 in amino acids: CASSPPQSPYNEQFF. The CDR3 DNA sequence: TGTGCCAGCTCACCTCCCCAGTCTCCCTACAATGAGCAGTTCTTC.

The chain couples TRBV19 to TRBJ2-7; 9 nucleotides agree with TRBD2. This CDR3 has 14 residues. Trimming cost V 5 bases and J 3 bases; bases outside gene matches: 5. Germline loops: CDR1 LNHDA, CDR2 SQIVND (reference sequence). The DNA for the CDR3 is TGTGCCAGTAGTCTTAGCGGGAGCAGCTACGAGCAGTACTTC. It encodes CASSLSGSSYEQYF.

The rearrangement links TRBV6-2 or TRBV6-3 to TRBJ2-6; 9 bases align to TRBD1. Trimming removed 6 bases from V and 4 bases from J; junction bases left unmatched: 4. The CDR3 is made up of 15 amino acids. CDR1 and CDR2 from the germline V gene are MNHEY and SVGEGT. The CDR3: CASSRTGAGANVLTF. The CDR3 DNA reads TGTGCCAGCAGCCGGACAGGGGCCGGGGCCAACGTCCTGACTTTC.

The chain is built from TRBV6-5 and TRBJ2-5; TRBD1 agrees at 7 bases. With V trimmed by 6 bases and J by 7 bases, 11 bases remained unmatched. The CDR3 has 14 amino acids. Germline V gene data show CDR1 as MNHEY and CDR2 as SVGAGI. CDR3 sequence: CASRTNTGARTQYF. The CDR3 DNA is TGTGCCAGCAGAACAAATACAGGGGCTAGGACCCAGTACTTC.

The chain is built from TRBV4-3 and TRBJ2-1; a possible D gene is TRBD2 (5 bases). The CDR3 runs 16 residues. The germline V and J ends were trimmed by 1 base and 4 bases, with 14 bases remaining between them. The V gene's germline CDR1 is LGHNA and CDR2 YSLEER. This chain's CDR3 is CASSQVGNSLYNEQFF. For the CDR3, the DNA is TGCGCCAGCAGCCAAGTCGGGAACAGCCTATACAATGAGCAGTTCTTC.

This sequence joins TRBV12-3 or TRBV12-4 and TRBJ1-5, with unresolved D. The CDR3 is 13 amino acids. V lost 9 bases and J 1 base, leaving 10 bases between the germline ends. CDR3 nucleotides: TGTGCCAGTGGAGGAACGAGCAATCAGCCCCAGCATTTT. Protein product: CASGGTSNQPQHF.

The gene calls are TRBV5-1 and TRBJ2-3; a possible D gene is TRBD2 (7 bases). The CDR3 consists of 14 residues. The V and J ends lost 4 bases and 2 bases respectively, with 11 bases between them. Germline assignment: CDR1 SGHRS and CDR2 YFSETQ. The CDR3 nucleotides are TGCGCCAGCAGCGGGGGGGCCCCCACAGATACGCAGTATTTT. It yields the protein CASSGGAPTDTQYF.

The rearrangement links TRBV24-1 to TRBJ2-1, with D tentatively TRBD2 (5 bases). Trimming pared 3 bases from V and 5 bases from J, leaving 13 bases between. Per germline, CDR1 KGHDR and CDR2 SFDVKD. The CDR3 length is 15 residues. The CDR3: CATSDPRSGNNEQFF. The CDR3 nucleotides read TGTGCCACCAGTGATCCCCGGTCGGGGAACAATGAGCAGTTCTTC.

CDR3 in DNA: TGTGCCAGCAGCTTATTCCAGGCGGATACGCAGTATTTT. It encodes CASSLFQADTQYF. The rearrangement links TRBV7-2 to TRBJ2-3; no definite D call. CDR1 is SGHTA, CDR2 FQGNSA, per germline. V gave up 2 bases and J gave up 6 bases, with 9 bases separating them. The CDR3 runs 13 residues.

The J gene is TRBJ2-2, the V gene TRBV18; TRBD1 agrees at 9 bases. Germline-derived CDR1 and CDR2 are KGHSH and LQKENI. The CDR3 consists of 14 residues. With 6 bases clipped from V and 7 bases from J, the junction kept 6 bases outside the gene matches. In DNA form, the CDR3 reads TGTGCCAGCTCGCAGACAGGGGGAGTCGGGGAGCTGTTTTTT. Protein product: CASSQTGGVGELFF. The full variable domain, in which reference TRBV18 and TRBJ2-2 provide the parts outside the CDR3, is NAGVMQNPRHLVRRRGQEARLRCSPMKGHSHVYWYRQLPEEGLKFMVYLQKENIIDESGMPKERFSAEFPKEGPSILRIQQVVRGDSAAYFCASSQTGGVGELFFGEGSRLTVL.

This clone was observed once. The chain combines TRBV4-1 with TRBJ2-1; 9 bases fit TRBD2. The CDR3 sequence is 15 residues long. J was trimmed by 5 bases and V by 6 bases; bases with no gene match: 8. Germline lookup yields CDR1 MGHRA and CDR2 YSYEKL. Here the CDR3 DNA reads TGCGCCAGCAGGCCAGGGGAGCGGGGGGACAATGAGCAGTTCTTC. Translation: CASRPGERGDNEQFF.

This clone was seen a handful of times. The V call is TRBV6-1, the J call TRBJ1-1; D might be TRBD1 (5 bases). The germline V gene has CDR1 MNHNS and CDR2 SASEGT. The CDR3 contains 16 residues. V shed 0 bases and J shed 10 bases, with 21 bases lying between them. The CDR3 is CASSEALLNTGLGAFF. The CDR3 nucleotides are TGTGCCAGCAGTGAAGCCCTCCTTAACACGGGACTAGGAGCTTTCTTT.

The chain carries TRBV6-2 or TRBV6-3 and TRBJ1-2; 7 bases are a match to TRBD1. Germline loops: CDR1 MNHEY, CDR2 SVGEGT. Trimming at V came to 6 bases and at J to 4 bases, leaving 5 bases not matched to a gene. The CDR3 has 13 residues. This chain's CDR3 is CASSDRESYGYTF. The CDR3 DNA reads TGTGCCAGCAGCGACAGGGAGAGCTATGGCTACACCTTC.

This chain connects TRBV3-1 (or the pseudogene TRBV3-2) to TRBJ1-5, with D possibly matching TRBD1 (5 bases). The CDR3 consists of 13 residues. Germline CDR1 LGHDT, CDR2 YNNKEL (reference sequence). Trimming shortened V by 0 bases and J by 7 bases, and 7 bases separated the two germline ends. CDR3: CASSQDNRQPQHF. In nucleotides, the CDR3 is TGTGCCAGCAGCCAAGATAACAGGCAGCCCCAGCATTTT.

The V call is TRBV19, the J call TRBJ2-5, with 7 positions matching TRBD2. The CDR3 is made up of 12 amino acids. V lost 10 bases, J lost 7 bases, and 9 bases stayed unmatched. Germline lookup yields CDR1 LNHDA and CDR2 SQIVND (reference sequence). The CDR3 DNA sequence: TGTGCCATCTCTACACCGGGGGGGACCCAGTACTTC. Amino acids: CAISTPGGTQYF. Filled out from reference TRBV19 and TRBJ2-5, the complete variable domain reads DGGITQSPKYLFRKEGQNVTLSCEQNLNHDAMYWYRQDPGQGLRLIYYSQIVNDFQKGDIAEGYSVSREKKESFPLTVTSAQKNPTAFYLCAISTPGGTQYFGPGTRLLVL.

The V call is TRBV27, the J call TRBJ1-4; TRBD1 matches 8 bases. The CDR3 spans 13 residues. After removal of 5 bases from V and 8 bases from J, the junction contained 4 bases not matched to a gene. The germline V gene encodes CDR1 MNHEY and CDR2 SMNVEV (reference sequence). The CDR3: CASSRRTGEKLFF. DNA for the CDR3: TGTGCCAGCAGTCGGCGGACAGGGGAAAAACTGTTTTTT.

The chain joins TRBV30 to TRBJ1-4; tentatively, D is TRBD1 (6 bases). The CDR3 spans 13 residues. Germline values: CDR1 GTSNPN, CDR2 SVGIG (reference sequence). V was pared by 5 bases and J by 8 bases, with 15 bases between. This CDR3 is CAWRQAAHEKLFF. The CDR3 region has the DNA TGTGCCTGGCGACAGGCGGCTCACGAAAAACTGTTTTTT.

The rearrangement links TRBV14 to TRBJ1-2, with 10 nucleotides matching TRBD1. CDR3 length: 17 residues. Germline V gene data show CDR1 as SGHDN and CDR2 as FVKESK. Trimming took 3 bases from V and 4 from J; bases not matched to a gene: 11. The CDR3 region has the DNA TGTGCCAGCAGCCACCCTTGGGGACAGGGGAGACCCTATGGCTACACCTTC. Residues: CASSHPWGQGRPYGYTF.